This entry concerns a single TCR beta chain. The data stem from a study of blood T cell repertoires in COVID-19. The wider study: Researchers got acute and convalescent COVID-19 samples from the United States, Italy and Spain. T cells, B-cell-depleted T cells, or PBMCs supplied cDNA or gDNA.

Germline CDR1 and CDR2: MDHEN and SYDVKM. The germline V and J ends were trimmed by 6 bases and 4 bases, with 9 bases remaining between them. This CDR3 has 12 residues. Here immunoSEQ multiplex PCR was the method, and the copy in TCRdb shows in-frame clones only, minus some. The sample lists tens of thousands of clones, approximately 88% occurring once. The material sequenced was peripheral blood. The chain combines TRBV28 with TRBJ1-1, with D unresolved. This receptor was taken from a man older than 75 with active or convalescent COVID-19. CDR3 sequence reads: CASRSHGTEAFF. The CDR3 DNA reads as TGTGCCAGCAGATCTCACGGCACTGAAGCTTTCTTT.